Listed below are T cell receptor beta chains from one sample, sequenced in a study of shared clonotypes between healthy human individuals. Assay used: immunoSEQ multiplex PCR; TCRdb lists only in-frame clones, some missing. Here the sample spans approximately 650,000 clones, over 95% being singletons. The specimen was naive CD8+ T cells sorted from blood. These receptors came from a woman aged 25 to 39 in good health. The CDR3 runs from the conserved cysteine through the conserved F or W. The D gene is left open where the match is weak. The listing skips clone size in some rows; elsewhere it reads once, few, many or a size class.

V gene: TRBV6-4
J gene: TRBJ2-1
D gene: NA
clone size: NA
CDR3 DNA: TGTGCCAGCAGTGACTCTTTAGGCGTGTCCTACAATGAGCAGTTCTTC
CDR3 protein: CASSDSLGVSYNEQFF

V gene: TRBV5-5
J gene: TRBJ2-7
D gene: TRBD1
clone size: NA
CDR3 DNA: TGTGCCAGCAGCCAGGGGGTAGGTTCCTACGAGCAGTACTTC
CDR3 protein: CASSQGVGSYEQYF

V gene: TRBV11-2
J gene: TRBJ2-1
D gene: TRBD2
clone size: NA
CDR3 DNA: TGTGCCAGCAGCTTAACTAGCGGGACCTACAATGAGCAGTTCTTC
CDR3 protein: CASSLTSGTYNEQFF

V gene: TRBV29-1
J gene: TRBJ2-1
D gene: NA
clone size: NA
CDR3 DNA: TGCAGCGTTACATGGGACCAGCAGTTCTTC
CDR3 protein: CSVTWDQQFF

V gene: TRBV5-1
J gene: TRBJ2-1
D gene: TRBD2
clone size: NA
CDR3 DNA: TGCGCCAGCAGCGAGCCGGGACTAGCGGGAAACGAGCAGTTCTTC
CDR3 protein: CASSEPGLAGNEQFF

V gene: TRBV7-9
J gene: TRBJ2-7
D gene: TRBD2
clone size: once
CDR3 DNA: TGTGCCAGCAGCTTACCAGCGGGGAGCTCCTACGAGCAGTACTTC
CDR3 protein: CASSLPAGSSYEQYF

V gene: TRBV28
J gene: TRBJ1-2
D gene: NA
clone size: NA
CDR3 DNA: TGTGCCAGCGCCCGGGGCTGGGAGGAAGACTATGGCTACACCTTC
CDR3 protein: CASARGWEEDYGYTF

V gene: TRBV19
J gene: TRBJ1-1
D gene: TRBD1
clone size: NA
CDR3 DNA: TGTGCCACAGCGGGACAGACGAACACTGAAGCTTTCTTT
CDR3 protein: CATAGQTNTEAFF

V gene: TRBV6-6
J gene: TRBJ2-7
D gene: NA
clone size: NA
CDR3 DNA: TGTGCCAGCAGTTACTCGAGTGAGCAGTACTTC
CDR3 protein: CASSYSSEQYF

V gene: TRBV6-4
J gene: TRBJ2-5
D gene: NA
clone size: NA
CDR3 DNA: TGTGCCAGCAGACGTTTGCGAGCGGACCAAGAGACCCAGTACTTC
CDR3 protein: CASRRLRADQETQYF

V gene: TRBV7-9
J gene: TRBJ2-7
D gene: TRBD1
clone size: NA
CDR3 DNA: TGTGCCAGCAGCTTCGACAGGGCCCGCTACGAGCAGTACTTC
CDR3 protein: CASSFDRARYEQYF

V gene: TRBV27
J gene: TRBJ2-3
D gene: NA
clone size: NA
CDR3 DNA: TGTGCCAGCAGCTGGGGGAGCACAGATACGCAGTATTTT
CDR3 protein: CASSWGSTDTQYF

V gene: TRBV28
J gene: TRBJ1-5
D gene: NA
clone size: NA
CDR3 DNA: TGTGCCAGCAGTTTTCCCCCCTATTTAAGGACTAGCAATCAGCCCCAGCATTTT
CDR3 protein: CASSFPPYLRTSNQPQHF

V gene: TRBV7-9
J gene: TRBJ2-7
D gene: TRBD2
clone size: NA
CDR3 DNA: TGTGCCAGCAGCTTGTCTAGCGGGAATACGGCGTACGAGCAGTACTTC
CDR3 protein: CASSLSSGNTAYEQYF

V gene: TRBV19
J gene: TRBJ2-7
D gene: NA
clone size: NA
CDR3 DNA: TGTGCCAGTAGTATGGGGGTCTACCCCTACGAGCAGTACTTC
CDR3 protein: CASSMGVYPYEQYF

V gene: TRBV9
J gene: TRBJ2-3
D gene: NA
clone size: NA
CDR3 DNA: TGTGCCAGCAGCGAGGGGCGAACTAGCACAGATACGCAGTATTTT
CDR3 protein: CASSEGRTSTDTQYF

V gene: TRBV5-1
J gene: TRBJ1-4
D gene: NA
clone size: NA
CDR3 DNA: TGCGCCAGCAGCTTGGCAGGGGCCTCAACTAATGAAAAACTGTTTTTT
CDR3 protein: CASSLAGASTNEKLFF

V gene: TRBV6-1
J gene: TRBJ2-3
D gene: NA
clone size: NA
CDR3 DNA: TGTGCCATCACGGGTAGTCGTAGCACAGATACGCAGTATTTT
CDR3 protein: CAITGSRSTDTQYF

V gene: TRBV5-5
J gene: TRBJ2-2
D gene: NA
clone size: once
CDR3 DNA: TGTGCCTCCAAGGGGTGGGACACCGGGGAGCTGTTTTTT
CDR3 protein: CASKGWDTGELFF

V gene: TRBV7-8
J gene: TRBJ2-7
D gene: NA
clone size: NA
CDR3 DNA: TGTGCCAGCAGCGAGGGCTCGTACGAGCAGTACTTC
CDR3 protein: CASSEGSYEQYF

V gene: TRBV2
J gene: TRBJ1-3
D gene: NA
clone size: NA
CDR3 DNA: TGTGCCAGCAGTGAAGGGGCTCCAAGGGACTCTGGAAACACCATATATTTT
CDR3 protein: CASSEGAPRDSGNTIYF

V gene: TRBV28
J gene: TRBJ2-7
D gene: TRBD2
clone size: NA
CDR3 DNA: TGTGCCAGCAGCACGGGACTAGCCTACGAGCAGTACTTC
CDR3 protein: CASSTGLAYEQYF